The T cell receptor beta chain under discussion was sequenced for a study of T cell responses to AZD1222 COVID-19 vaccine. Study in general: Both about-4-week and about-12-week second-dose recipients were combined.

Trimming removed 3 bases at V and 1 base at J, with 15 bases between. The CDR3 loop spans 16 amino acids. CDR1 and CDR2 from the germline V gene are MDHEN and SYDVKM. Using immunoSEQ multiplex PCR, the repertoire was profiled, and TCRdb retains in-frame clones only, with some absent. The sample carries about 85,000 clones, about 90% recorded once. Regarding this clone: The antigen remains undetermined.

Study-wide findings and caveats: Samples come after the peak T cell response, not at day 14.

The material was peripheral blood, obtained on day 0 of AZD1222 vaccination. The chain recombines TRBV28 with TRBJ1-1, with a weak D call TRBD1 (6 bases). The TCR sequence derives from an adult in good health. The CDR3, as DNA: TGTGCCAGCAGTTTCACCCAGGGGAGGGCGAACACTGAAGCTTTCTTT. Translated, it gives CASSFTQGRANTEAFF.